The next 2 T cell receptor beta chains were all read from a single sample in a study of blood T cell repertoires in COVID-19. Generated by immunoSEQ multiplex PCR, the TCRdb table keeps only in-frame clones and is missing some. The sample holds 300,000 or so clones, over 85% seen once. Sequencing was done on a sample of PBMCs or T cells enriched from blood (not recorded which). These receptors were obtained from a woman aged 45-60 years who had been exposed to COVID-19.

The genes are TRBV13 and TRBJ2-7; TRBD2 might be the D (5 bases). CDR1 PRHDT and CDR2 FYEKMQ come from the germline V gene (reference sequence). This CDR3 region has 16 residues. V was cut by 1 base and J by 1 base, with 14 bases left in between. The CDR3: CASSLVALTGSYEQYF. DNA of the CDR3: TGTGCCAGCAGCTTAGTAGCCCTCACGGGATCCTACGAGCAGTACTTC.

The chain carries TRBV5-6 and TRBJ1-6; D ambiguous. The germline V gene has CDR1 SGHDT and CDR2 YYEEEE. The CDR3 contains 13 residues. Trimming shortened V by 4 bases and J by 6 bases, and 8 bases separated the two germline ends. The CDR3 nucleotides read TGTGCCAGCAGCCCCCAGGCTAATTCACCCCTCCACTTT. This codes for CASSPQANSPLHF.